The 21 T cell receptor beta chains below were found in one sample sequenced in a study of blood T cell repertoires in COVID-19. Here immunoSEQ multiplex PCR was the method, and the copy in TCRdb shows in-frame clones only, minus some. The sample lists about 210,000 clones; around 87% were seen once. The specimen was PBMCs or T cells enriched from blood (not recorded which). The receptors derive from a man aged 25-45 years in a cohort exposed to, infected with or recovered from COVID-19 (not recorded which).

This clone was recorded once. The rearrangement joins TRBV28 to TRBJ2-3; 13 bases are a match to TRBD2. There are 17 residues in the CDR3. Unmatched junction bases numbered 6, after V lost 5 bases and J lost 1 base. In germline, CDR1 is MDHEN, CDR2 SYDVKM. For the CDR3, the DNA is TGTGCCAGCAGTCGGACTAGCGGGAGCACGGGCACAGATACGCAGTATTTT. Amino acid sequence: CASSRTSGSTGTDTQYF.

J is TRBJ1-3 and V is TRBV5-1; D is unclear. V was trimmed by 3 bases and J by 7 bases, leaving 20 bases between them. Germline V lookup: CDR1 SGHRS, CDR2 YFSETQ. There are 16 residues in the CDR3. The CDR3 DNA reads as TGCGCCAGCAGCTCTCAGACCGGTCCGGAGGTCAACACCATATATTTT. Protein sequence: CASSSQTGPEVNTIYF.

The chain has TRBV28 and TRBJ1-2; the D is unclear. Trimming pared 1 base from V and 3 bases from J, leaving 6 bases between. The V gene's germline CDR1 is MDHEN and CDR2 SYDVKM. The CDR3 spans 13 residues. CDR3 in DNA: TGTGCCAGCAGTTTATCGGGTCACTATGGCTACACCTTC. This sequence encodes CASSLSGHYGYTF.

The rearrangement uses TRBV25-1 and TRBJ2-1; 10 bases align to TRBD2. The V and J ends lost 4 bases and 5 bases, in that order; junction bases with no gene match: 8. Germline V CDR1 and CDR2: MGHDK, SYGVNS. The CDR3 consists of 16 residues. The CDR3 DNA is TGTGCCAGCAGTGGTTGGACTAGCGGACCTCACAATGAGCAGTTCTTC. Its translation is CASSGWTSGPHNEQFF.

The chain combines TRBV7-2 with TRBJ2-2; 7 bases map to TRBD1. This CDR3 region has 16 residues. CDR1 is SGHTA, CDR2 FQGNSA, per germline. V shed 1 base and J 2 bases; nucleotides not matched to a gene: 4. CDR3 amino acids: CASSLEGAFNTGELFF. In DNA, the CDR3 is TGTGCCAGCAGCTTAGAGGGGGCGTTCAACACCGGGGAGCTGTTTTTT. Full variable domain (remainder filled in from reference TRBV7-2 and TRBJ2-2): GAGVSQSPSNKVTEKGKDVELRCDPISGHTALYWYRQSLGQGLEFLIYFQGNSAPDKSGLPSDRFSAERTGGSVSTLTIQRTQQEDSAVYLCASSLEGAFNTGELFFGEGSRLTVL.

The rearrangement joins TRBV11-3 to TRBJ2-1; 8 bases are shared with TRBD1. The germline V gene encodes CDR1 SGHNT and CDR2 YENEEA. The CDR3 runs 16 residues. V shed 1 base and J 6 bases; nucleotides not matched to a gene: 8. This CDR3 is CASSLGSMDRVNEQFF. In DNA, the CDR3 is TGTGCCAGCAGCTTAGGGAGCATGGACAGGGTCAATGAGCAGTTCTTC.

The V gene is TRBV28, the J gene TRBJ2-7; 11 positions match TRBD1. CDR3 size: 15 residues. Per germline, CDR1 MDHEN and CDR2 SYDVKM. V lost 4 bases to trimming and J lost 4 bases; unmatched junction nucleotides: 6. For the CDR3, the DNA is TGTGCCAGCAGTTCCCAGGACAGGGGGCGTTACGAGCAGTACTTC. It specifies CASSSQDRGRYEQYF.

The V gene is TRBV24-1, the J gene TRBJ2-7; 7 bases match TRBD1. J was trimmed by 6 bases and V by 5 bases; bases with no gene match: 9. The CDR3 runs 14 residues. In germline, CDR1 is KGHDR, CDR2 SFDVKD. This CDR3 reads CATSAEGRGSEQYF. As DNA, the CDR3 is TGTGCCACCAGTGCCGAGGGCAGGGGGAGCGAGCAGTACTTC.

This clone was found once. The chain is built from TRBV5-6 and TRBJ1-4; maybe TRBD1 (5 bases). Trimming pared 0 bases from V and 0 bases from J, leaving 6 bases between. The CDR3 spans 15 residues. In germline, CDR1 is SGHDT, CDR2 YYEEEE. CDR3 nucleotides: TGTGCCAGCAGCTTGGGGGGCGCAACTAATGAAAAACTGTTTTTT. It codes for CASSLGGATNEKLFF.

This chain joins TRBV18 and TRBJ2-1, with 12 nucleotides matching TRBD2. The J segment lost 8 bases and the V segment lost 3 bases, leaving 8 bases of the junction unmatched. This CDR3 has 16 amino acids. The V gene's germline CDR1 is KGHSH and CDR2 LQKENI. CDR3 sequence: CASSPLTSGRRHEQFF. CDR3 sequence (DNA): TGTGCCAGCTCACCCCTGACTAGCGGGAGACGGCATGAGCAGTTCTTC.

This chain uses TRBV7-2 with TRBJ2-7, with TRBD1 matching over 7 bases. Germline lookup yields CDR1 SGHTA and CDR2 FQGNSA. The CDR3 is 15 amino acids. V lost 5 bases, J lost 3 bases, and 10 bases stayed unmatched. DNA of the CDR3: TGTGCCAGCAGCCGGACAGGCGACGGCCTCTACGAGCAGTACTTC. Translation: CASSRTGDGLYEQYF.

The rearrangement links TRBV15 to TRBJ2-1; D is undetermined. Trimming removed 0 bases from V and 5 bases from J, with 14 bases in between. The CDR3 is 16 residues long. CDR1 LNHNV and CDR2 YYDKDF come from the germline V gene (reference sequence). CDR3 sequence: CATSRDQWALNNEQFF. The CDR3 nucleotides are TGTGCCACCAGCAGAGATCAGTGGGCATTGAACAATGAGCAGTTCTTC.

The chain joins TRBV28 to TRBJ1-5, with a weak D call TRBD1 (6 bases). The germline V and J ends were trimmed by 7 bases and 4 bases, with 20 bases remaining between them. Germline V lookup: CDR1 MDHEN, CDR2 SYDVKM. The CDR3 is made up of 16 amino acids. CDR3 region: CASISPQQGTNQPQHF. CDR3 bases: TGTGCCAGCATCTCCCCCCAACAGGGAACTAATCAGCCCCAGCATTTT.

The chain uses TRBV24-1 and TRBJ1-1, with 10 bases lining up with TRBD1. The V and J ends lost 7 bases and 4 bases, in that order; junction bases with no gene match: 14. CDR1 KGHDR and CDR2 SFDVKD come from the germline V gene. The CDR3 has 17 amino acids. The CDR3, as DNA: TGTGCCACCAGCCTTTATATAGACAGGGGGCGCAGCACTGAAGCTTTCTTT. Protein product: CATSLYIDRGRSTEAFF.

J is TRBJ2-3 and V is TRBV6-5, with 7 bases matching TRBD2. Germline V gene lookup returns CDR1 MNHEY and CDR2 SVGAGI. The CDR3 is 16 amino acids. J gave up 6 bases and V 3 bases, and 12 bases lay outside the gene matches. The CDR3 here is CASSYREGGRSDTQYF. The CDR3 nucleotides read TGTGCCAGCAGTTATAGGGAAGGCGGGAGATCGGATACGCAGTATTTT.

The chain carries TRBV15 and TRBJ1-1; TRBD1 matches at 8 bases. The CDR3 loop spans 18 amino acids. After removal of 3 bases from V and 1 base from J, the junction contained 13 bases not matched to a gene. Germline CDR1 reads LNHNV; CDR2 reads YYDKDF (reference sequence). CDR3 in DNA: TGTGCCACCAGCAGGGACCCCGGAGACAGGGGAGGGAACACTGAAGCTTTCTTT. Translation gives CATSRDPGDRGGNTEAFF.

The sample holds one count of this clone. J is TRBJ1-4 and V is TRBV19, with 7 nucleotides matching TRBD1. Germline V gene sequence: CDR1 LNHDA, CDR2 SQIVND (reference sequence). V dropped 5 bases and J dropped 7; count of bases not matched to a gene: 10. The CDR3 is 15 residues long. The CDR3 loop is CASSPHPGGGEKLFF. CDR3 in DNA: TGTGCCAGTAGTCCCCATCCAGGGGGAGGTGAAAAACTGTTTTTT.

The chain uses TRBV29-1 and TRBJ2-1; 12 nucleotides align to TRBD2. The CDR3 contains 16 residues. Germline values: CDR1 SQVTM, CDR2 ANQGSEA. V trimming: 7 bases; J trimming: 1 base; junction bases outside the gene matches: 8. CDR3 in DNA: TGCAGCGCCCCCGGGACTAGCGGGTTTTCCTACAATGAGCAGTTCTTC. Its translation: CSAPGTSGFSYNEQFF.

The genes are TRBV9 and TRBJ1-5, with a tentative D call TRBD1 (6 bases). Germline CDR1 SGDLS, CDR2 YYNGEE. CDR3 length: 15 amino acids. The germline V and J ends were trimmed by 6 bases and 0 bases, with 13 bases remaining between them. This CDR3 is CASTLSGDSNQPQHF. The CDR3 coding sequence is TGTGCCAGCACCCTGTCAGGGGATAGCAATCAGCCCCAGCATTTT. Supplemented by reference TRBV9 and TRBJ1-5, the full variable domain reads DSGVTQTPKHLITATGQRVTLRCSPRSGDLSVYWYQQSLDQGLQFLIQYYNGEERAKGNILERFSAQQFPDLHSELNLSSLELGDSALYFCASTLSGDSNQPQHFGDGTRLSIL.

CDR3 DNA sequence: TGTGCCAGCAGCCCCGGGACTAGCGGGAGACTGTTAGATACGCAGTATTTT. Translation gives CASSPGTSGRLLDTQYF. The V call is TRBV7-3, the J call TRBJ2-3; 14 bases are a match to TRBD2. Germline V gene sequence: CDR1 SGHTA, CDR2 FQGTGA. Unmatched junction bases numbered 9, after V lost 5 bases and J lost 5 bases. The CDR3 length is 17 residues. The complete variable domain, with remaining parts taken from reference TRBV7-3 and TRBJ2-3, reads GAGVSQTPSNKVTEKGKYVELRCDPISGHTALYWYRQSLGQGPEFLIYFQGTGAADDSGLPNDRFFAVRPEGSVSTLKIQRTERGDSAVYLCASSPGTSGRLLDTQYFGPGTRLTVL.

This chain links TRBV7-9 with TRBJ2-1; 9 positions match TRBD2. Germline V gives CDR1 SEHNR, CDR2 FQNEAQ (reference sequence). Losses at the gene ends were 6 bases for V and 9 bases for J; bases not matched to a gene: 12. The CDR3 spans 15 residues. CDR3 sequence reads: CASRPLAGQNVEQFF. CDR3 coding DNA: TGTGCCAGCAGACCTCTAGCGGGACAGAATGTTGAGCAGTTCTTC.